The 31 T cell receptor beta chains presented below share a single source sample, sequenced in a study of CD8 T cells in Susac syndrome. The RNA input was roughly 0.45 to 1 ug, and it was reverse transcribed with random hexamers. TCRdb fed the immunoSEQ multiplex PCR reads into MiXCR, producing one record per CDR3 protein. The sample records 200,000 to 250,000 distinct CDR3 sequences, 95% being singletons. The specimen sequenced was CD4+ T cells from PBMCs. The receptor source for this set is a human donor with multiple sclerosis.

The J gene is TRBJ2-6, the V gene TRBV5-6; 9 nucleotides agree with TRBD2. With V trimmed by 7 bases and J by 2 bases, 10 bases remained unmatched. This CDR3 comprises 17 residues. Germline V gene sequence: CDR1 SGHDT, CDR2 YYEEEE. The CDR3 here is CASASVAGVAGANVLTF. CDR3 nucleotide sequence: TGTGCCAGCGCCTCGGTAGCGGGGGTTGCTGGGGCCAACGTCCTGACTTTC.

This clonotype was recorded once. V and J are TRBV9 and TRBJ2-5; 12 bases are a match to TRBD2. CDR3 length: 17 residues. Trimming at V came to 0 bases and at J to 4 bases, leaving 7 bases not matched to a gene. From germline, CDR1 is SGDLS and CDR2 YYNGEE. The DNA of the CDR3 is TGTGCCAGCAGCGTAGCTAGTGCTAGCGGGGGGGGAGAGACCCAGTACTTC. It yields the protein CASSVASASGGGETQYF.

In its sample, this clonotype was seen once. This chain connects TRBV5-4 to TRBJ2-3; D remains unclear. V shed 2 bases and J shed 0 bases, with 13 bases lying between them. This CDR3 spans 16 amino acids. Germline V lookup: CDR1 SGHNT, CDR2 YYREEE (reference sequence). DNA for the CDR3: TGTGCCAGCAGCTTAGTAGCAGCCTCTAGCACAGATACGCAGTATTTT. Translated, it gives CASSLVAASSTDTQYF.

This clonotype occurred once. V is TRBV5-4 and J is TRBJ2-3; the match to TRBD2 covers 7 bases. Germline V gene data show CDR1 as SGHNT and CDR2 as YYREEE (reference sequence). This CDR3 region has 16 residues. V lost 5 bases and J lost 2; bases outside the gene matches: 11. CDR3 bases: TGTGCCAGCAGTTTGAAGGGACTAAAGTCCACAGATACGCAGTATTTT. This translates into CASSLKGLKSTDTQYF.

The rearrangement links TRBV6-6 to TRBJ2-3; TRBD1 aligns across 9 bases. Germline CDR1 reads MNHNY; CDR2 reads SVGAGI (reference sequence). The CDR3 is made up of 15 amino acids. The V segment lost 6 bases and the J segment 6 bases; nucleotides outside the gene matches: 10. CDR3 in DNA: TGTGCCAGCAGGAACCGGGACAGGGTGGAGGATACGCAGTATTTT. Amino acids: CASRNRDRVEDTQYF.

This chain joins TRBV21-1 and TRBJ1-1; TRBD1, as called in the table, went unchecked against the DNA. TRBV21-1 is an annotated pseudogene. The CDR3 extends over 15 amino acids. CDR3 coding DNA: TGTGCCAGCAGCAATACAGGACAGGGCGCGACTGAAGCTTTCTTT. Its translation is CASSNTGQGATEAFF.

The chain joins TRBV3-1 to TRBJ2-7; 9 bases line up with TRBD2. Germline V lookup: CDR1 LGHDT, CDR2 YNNKEL (reference sequence). This CDR3 is built from 14 residues. V lost 3 bases and J lost 3; bases outside the gene matches: 3. The CDR3 bases are TGTGCCAGCAGCCAGGCGGGGGGGAACTACGAGCAGTACGTC. This encodes CASSQAGGNYEQYV.

The J gene is TRBJ2-5, the V gene TRBV18; D is perhaps TRBD1 (5 bases). Germline CDR1 is KGHSH and CDR2 is LQKENI. V lost 3 bases to trimming and J lost 5 bases, with 7 bases between them. The CDR3 length is 12 residues. CDR3 nucleotide sequence: TGTGCCAGCTCACCTAAGGGGGAGACCCAGTACTTC. It yields the protein CASSPKGETQYF.

The chain links TRBV3-1 to TRBJ1-1; D not certain. Germline V CDR1 and CDR2: LGHDT, YNNKEL (reference sequence). The CDR3 length is 15 residues. The V end lost 0 bases, the J end lost 4 bases, and 12 bases lay between the germline ends. The CDR3 here is CASSQDRVGGTEAFF. CDR3 nucleotide sequence: TGTGCCAGCAGCCAAGATCGAGTGGGCGGCACTGAAGCTTTCTTT.

The chain combines TRBV24-1 with TRBJ1-5; no definite D call. The V gene's germline CDR1 is KGHDR and CDR2 SFDVKD. CDR3 length equals 14 residues. The V gene lost 4 bases and the J gene lost 10 bases, with 16 bases spanning the gap. This chain's CDR3 is CATSDSNGAGPQHF. Here the CDR3 DNA reads TGTGCCACCAGTGACTCCAACGGTGCGGGACCCCAGCATTTT.

The rearrangement links TRBV3-1 to TRBJ1-2, with D possibly matching TRBD1 (6 bases). V was trimmed by 3 bases and J by 4 bases, leaving 9 bases between them. The germline V gene encodes CDR1 LGHDT and CDR2 YNNKEL (reference sequence). The CDR3 extends over 13 amino acids. CDR3 sequence reads: CASSQGAGYGYTF. The CDR3 DNA reads TGTGCCAGCAGCCAGGGGGCTGGCTATGGCTACACCTTC. The whole variable domain, remainder taken from reference TRBV3-1 and TRBJ1-2, is DTAVSQTPKYLVTQMGNDKSIKCEQNLGHDTMYWYKQDSKKFLKIMFSYNNKELIINETVPNRFSPKSPDKAHLNLHINSLELGDSAVYFCASSQGAGYGYTFGSGTRLTVV.

The chain employs TRBV4-2 and TRBJ1-1; possible D gene TRBD1, 5 bases. Trimming shortened V by 1 base and J by 4 bases, and 10 bases separated the two germline ends. The CDR3 sequence is 14 residues long. CDR1 is LGHNA, CDR2 YNFKEQ, per germline. In DNA, the CDR3 is TGTGCCAGCAGCCAAGTAAGGGGAGGCACTGAAGCTTTCTTT. Translated: CASSQVRGGTEAFF.

The gene calls are TRBV6-1 and TRBJ2-3; a weak D match, TRBD1 (6 bases). The germline V gene encodes CDR1 MNHNS and CDR2 SASEGT. Trimming shortened V by 3 bases and J by 6 bases, and 10 bases separated the two germline ends. CDR3 size: 13 residues. Here the CDR3 reads CASSDPDRDTQYF. The CDR3 DNA sequence: TGTGCCAGCAGTGATCCCGACAGGGATACGCAGTATTTT.

The chain employs TRBV7-6 and TRBJ2-1; 11 bases fit TRBD2. With 4 bases clipped from V and 3 bases from J, the junction kept 2 bases outside the gene matches. CDR1 is SGHVS, CDR2 FNYEAQ, per germline. The CDR3 extends over 15 amino acids. The CDR3 sequence: CASSSGTSGYNEQFF. DNA of the CDR3: TGTGCCAGCAGCTCCGGGACTAGCGGCTACAATGAGCAGTTCTTC.

This clonotype was counted once. The gene calls are TRBV20-1 and TRBJ2-7, with D unresolved. Trimming left V 2 bases short and J 1 base short, with 6 bases between. This CDR3 has 12 amino acids. Germline V gene sequence: CDR1 DFQATT, CDR2 SNEGSKA (reference sequence). CDR3 in DNA: TGCAGTGCTAGATCCAGGTCCTACGAGCAGTACTTC. Translation gives CSARSRSYEQYF.

The V gene is TRBV12-3 or TRBV12-4, the J gene TRBJ1-5; D not resolved. Trimming removed 4 bases at V and 4 bases at J, with 11 bases between. The CDR3 extends over 14 amino acids. The CDR3 region is CASSWAGGNQPQHF. CDR3 nucleotides: TGTGCCAGCAGTTGGGCCGGCGGGAATCAGCCCCAGCATTTT.

This sequence joins TRBV27 and TRBJ2-7; the match to TRBD2 covers 13 bases. Germline-derived CDR1 and CDR2 are MNHEY and SMNVEV (reference sequence). V dropped 4 bases and J dropped 6; count of bases not matched to a gene: 6. This CDR3 is 15 amino acids long. The CDR3 sequence: CASSSRTSGGREQYF. For the CDR3, the DNA is TGTGCCAGCAGTTCCCGGACTAGCGGGGGACGCGAGCAGTACTTC.

This sequence joins TRBV5-5 and TRBJ2-5; weak D call: TRBD1 (6 bases). The CDR3 length is 16 residues. Trimming removed 3 bases at V and 0 bases at J, with 15 bases between. CDR1 is SGHKS, CDR2 YYEKEE, per germline (reference sequence). The CDR3 DNA sequence: TGTGCCAGCAGCTCTCTCCTGGGACAAGACCAAGAGACCCAGTACTTC. It encodes CASSSLLGQDQETQYF.

The chain is built from TRBV20-1 and TRBJ1-5; no definite D call. Germline CDR1 reads DFQATT; CDR2 reads SNEGSKA (reference sequence). CDR3 length: 17 amino acids. The ends were cut back, 1 base at V and 0 bases at J, with 16 bases in the middle. CDR3 residues: CSARAFGQSDSNQPQHF. CDR3 bases: TGCAGTGCTAGAGCTTTCGGGCAGTCCGATAGCAATCAGCCCCAGCATTTT.

This clonotype was seen only once. The chain has TRBV3-1 and TRBJ1-1; 9 positions agree with TRBD1. The CDR3 sequence is 16 residues long. V shed 0 bases and J 6 bases; nucleotides not matched to a gene: 8. Germline CDR1 and CDR2: LGHDT and YNNKEL (reference sequence). The CDR3 coding sequence is TGTGCCAGCAGCCAAGATGTTGGGACAGGGTGGGCTGAAGCTTTCTTT. This translates into CASSQDVGTGWAEAFF.

The chain is built from TRBV27 and TRBJ2-3; no definite D call. CDR1 is MNHEY, CDR2 SMNVEV, per germline (reference sequence). The CDR3 contains 13 residues. V was cut by 7 bases and J by 7 bases, with 15 bases left in between. In DNA, the CDR3 is TGTGCCAGCATGGTATTAGGACCGAATACGCAGTATTTT. The encoded protein is CASMVLGPNTQYF.

V gene TRBV23-1 combines with J gene TRBJ2-5, with D uncertain. TRBV23-1 is given ORF status, its function remaining uncertain. Deletions cut 1 base from V and 2 bases from J, with 14 bases between. The CDR3 loop spans 16 amino acids. The CDR3 sequence is CASSQFCYSIQETQYF. DNA for the CDR3: TGCGCCAGCAGTCAATTTTGTTACAGTATTCAAGAGACCCAGTACTTC.

The chain combines TRBV2 with TRBJ1-5; D remains unclear. This CDR3 region has 13 residues. V was shortened by 4 bases and J by 5 bases, with 9 bases between the two germline ends. Per germline, CDR1 SNHLY and CDR2 FYNNEI. The CDR3 reads CASSGRRDQPQHF. The CDR3 DNA is TGTGCCAGCAGTGGACGGAGAGATCAGCCCCAGCATTTT. The variable domain in full, completed from reference TRBV2 and TRBJ1-5, reads EPEVTQTPSHQVTQMGQEVILRCVPISNHLYFYWYRQILGQKVEFLVSFYNNEISEKSEIFDDQFSVERPDGSNFTLKIRSTKLEDSAMYFCASSGRRDQPQHFGDGTRLSIL.

The J gene is TRBJ1-4, the V gene TRBV4-1; no firm D call. Germline loops: CDR1 MGHRA, CDR2 YSYEKL. The CDR3 sequence is 14 residues long. The ends were cut back, 4 bases at V and 2 bases at J, with 8 bases in the middle. This CDR3 is CASSRTGTNEKLFF. In nucleotides, the CDR3 is TGCGCCAGCAGCCGGACGGGGACTAATGAAAAACTGTTTTTT.

The V gene is TRBV6-6, the J gene TRBJ2-7, with D perhaps TRBD2 (6 bases). The CDR3 length is 14 residues. Between the trimmed V and J ends, which lost 3 bases and 6 bases, there was a span of 15 bases. CDR1 is MNHNY and CDR2 is SVGAGI in the germline V gene (reference sequence). This CDR3 is CASSYIGLTPEQYF. The CDR3 coding sequence is TGTGCCAGCAGTTATATTGGACTAACGCCCGAGCAGTACTTC.

V is TRBV20-1 and J is TRBJ2-5, with D possibly matching TRBD2 (6 bases). CDR1 is DFQATT and CDR2 is SNEGSKA in the germline V gene (reference sequence). V lost 4 bases and J lost 2, with 14 bases in between. This CDR3 contains 14 residues. In DNA, the CDR3 is TGCAGTGCTAAACTCGGGACTCTACAAGAGACCCAGTACTTC. Translated, it gives CSAKLGTLQETQYF.

This chain connects TRBV10-3 to TRBJ2-7; D might be TRBD2 (5 bases). CDR1 is ENHRY and CDR2 is SYGVKD in the germline V gene. The CDR3 consists of 14 residues. Trimming took off 0 bases at V and 5 bases at J, with 11 bases between the two ends. The CDR3 DNA sequence: TGTGCCATCAGTGAGTCGCAACAGCGGAACGAGCAGTACTTC. Its translation is CAISESQQRNEQYF.

This clonotype showed up just a few times. This chain uses TRBV30 with TRBJ2-3, with D possibly being TRBD2 (6 bases). Germline V gene data show CDR1 as GTSNPN and CDR2 as SVGIG (reference sequence). The V and J ends lost 3 bases and 2 bases respectively, with 12 bases between them. The length of the CDR3 is 14 residues. The CDR3 DNA is TGTGCCTGGAGAGGAGGGGTACCCACAGATACGCAGTATTTT. Its translation: CAWRGGVPTDTQYF.

Concerning this clonotype: An end of the junction does not agree with germline; a read error may underlie this. The chain employs TRBV7-7 and TRBJ2-5, with D perhaps TRBD1 or TRBD2 (5 bases each). The CDR3 sequence is 15 residues long. Germline CDR1 is SSHAT and CDR2 is FNYEAQ (reference sequence). CDR3 region: CASSLGRGRQETQYF. In DNA form, the CDR3 reads TGTGCTAGCAGCTTGGGACGCGGGCGCCAAGAGACCCAGTACTTC.

The chain uses TRBV20-1 and TRBJ1-1; a weak D match, TRBD1 (6 bases). The CDR3 covers 14 residues. CDR1 and CDR2 (germline): DFQATT, SNEGSKA (reference sequence). V was clipped by 8 bases and J by 4 bases, with 20 bases between them. The CDR3 region has the DNA TGCAGTACTACCCGCTTGGAGGGGGGCACTGAAGCTTTCTTT. Encoded protein: CSTTRLEGGTEAFF.

This clonotype has more than one count but fewer than ten. V is TRBV9 and J is TRBJ2-5; the D gene is possibly TRBD2 (7 bases). Germline V gene data show CDR1 as SGDLS and CDR2 as YYNGEE. V dropped 4 bases and J dropped 5 bases, with 15 bases sitting between them. The CDR3 totals 14 residues. The CDR3 DNA reads TGTGCCAGCAGCTCCCCGGGGGGCAGGGAGACCCAGTACTTC. It translates to CASSSPGGRETQYF.